The rows below give T cell receptor beta chains drawn from one sample of a study of blood T cell repertoires in COVID-19. Sequencing used immunoSEQ multiplex PCR; TCRdb keeps in-frame clones, though not all of them. The sample holds 410,000 or so clones; about 89% are singletons and the top ten take 1.5% to 1.7%. The sequenced sample was peripheral blood. The source of these receptors is a woman in her thirties or forties with COVID-19, enrolled during active disease. The CDR3 runs from the conserved cysteine through the conserved F or W.

TRBJ1-5 | TRBV7-9 | CASSRDRVQPQHF
TRBJ2-1 | TRBV27 | CASSLFAVGGRDNEQFF
TRBJ1-3 | TRBV7-9 | CASSTGQGQMSGNTIYF
TRBJ1-2 | TRBV28 | CASSLIGGAQAYGYTF
TRBJ2-6 | TRBV9 | CASSEQGSGANVLTF
TRBJ1-2 | TRBV9 | CASSPRTGNYGYTF
TRBJ2-6 | TRBV27 | CASSLRTGRGAGANVLTF
TRBJ2-2 | TRBV7-2 | CASSLGPSRELFF
TRBJ2-1 | TRBV4-3 | CASSQDRGIEQFF
TRBJ2-7 | TRBV18 | CASSPGTYEQYF
TRBJ1-1 | TRBV27 | CASSPDSPTEAFF
TRBJ1-2 | TRBV5-1 | CASSLALGRGYGYTF
TRBJ1-3 | TRBV19 | CASSIRSSGNTIYF
TRBJ2-3 | TRBV11-2 | CASSHRDYTDTQYF
TRBJ1-5 | TRBV19 | CASTPRGGYSNQPQHF
TRBJ1-6 | TRBV10-1 | CASSYGGHPSSYNSPLHF
TRBJ2-2 | TRBV4-3 | CASSQEQGGTGELFF
TRBJ2-7 | TRBV20-1 | CSASRGFVPYEQYF
TRBJ1-1 | TRBV27 | CASTRSTGGFEAFF
TRBJ2-6 | TRBV21-1 | CASRARGSGANVLTF
TRBJ2-7 | TRBV27 | CASSSLGSGSYEQYF
TRBJ1-4 | TRBV5-1 | CASSSLTGNEKLFF
TRBJ2-3 | TRBV7-2 | CASSLAFARSSTDTQYF
TRBJ2-5 | TRBV30 | CAWSVRLVETQYF
TRBJ2-1 | TRBV11-3 | CASSPGQSYNEQFF
TRBJ2-3 | TRBV7-9 | CASSFDYSPASTDTQYF
TRBJ2-1 | TRBV27 | CASSIRPGLAGYNEQFF
TRBJ1-4 | TRBV28 | CASSPRFRVDEKLFF
TRBJ1-3 | TRBV30 | CAWRAPGVHSGNTIYF
TRBJ2-7 | TRBV24-1 | CATSDPTLSSYEQYF
TRBJ1-3 | TRBV10-3 | CAIRAQGVSGNTIYF
TRBJ2-6 | TRBV6-4 | CASSDTGSGANVLTF
TRBJ1-2 | TRBV7-2 | CASSLTGQLNYGYTF
TRBJ2-1 | TRBV6-6 | CAISTGYNEQFF
TRBJ2-1 | TRBV5-4 | CASSLGGPSYNEQFF
TRBJ1-1 | TRBV28 | CASVTGIGTEAFF